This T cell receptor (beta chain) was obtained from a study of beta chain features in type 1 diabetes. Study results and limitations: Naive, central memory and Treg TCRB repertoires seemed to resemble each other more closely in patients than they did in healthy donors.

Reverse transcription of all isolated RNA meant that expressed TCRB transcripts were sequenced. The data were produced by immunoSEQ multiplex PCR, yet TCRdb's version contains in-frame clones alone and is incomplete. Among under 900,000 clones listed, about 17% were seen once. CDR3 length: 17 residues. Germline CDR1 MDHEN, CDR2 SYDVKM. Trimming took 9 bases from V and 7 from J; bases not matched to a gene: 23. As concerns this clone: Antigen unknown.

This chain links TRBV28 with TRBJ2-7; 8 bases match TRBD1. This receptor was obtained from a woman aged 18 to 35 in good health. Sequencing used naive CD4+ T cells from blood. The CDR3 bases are TGTGCCAGTACCCGAGACAGGGGCCCTTCTCGGCTTAAGGAGCAGTACTTC. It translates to CASTRDRGPSRLKEQYF.